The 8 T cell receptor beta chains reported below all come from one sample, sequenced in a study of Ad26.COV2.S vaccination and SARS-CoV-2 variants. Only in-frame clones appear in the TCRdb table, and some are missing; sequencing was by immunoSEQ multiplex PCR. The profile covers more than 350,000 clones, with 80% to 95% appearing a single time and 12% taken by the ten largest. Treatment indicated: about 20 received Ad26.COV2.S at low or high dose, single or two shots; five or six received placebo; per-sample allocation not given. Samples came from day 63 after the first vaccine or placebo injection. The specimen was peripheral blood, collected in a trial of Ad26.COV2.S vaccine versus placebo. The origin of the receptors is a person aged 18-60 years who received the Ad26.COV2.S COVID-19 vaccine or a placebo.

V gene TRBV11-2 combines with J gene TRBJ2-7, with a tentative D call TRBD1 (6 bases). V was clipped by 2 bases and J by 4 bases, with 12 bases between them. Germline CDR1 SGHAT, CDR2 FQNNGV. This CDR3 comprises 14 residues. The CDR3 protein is CASSLFSGAYEQYF. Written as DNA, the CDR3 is TGTGCCAGCAGCTTATTTTCAGGGGCGTACGAGCAGTACTTC.

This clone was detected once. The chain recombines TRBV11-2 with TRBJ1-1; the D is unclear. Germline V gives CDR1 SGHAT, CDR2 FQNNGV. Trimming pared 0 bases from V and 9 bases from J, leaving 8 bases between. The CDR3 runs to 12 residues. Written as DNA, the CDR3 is TGTGCCAGCAGCTTAGAGGGGTCGCAAGCTTTCTTT. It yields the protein CASSLEGSQAFF.

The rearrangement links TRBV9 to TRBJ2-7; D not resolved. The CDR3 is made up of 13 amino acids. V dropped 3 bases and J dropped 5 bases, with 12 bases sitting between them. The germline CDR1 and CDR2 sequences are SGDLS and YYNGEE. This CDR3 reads CASSGRTLDEQYF. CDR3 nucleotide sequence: TGTGCCAGCAGCGGTCGGACCCTGGACGAGCAGTACTTC.

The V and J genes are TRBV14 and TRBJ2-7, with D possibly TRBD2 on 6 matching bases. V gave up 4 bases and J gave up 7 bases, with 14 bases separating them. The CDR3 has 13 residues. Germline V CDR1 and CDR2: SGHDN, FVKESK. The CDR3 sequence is CASSPYSAGEQYF. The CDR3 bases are TGTGCCAGCAGCCCATACTCCGCGGGGGAGCAGTACTTC.

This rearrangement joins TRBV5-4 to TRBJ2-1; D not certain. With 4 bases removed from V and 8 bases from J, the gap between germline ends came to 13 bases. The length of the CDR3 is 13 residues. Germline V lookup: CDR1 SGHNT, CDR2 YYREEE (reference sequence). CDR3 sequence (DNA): TGTGCCAGCAGCCTGGTTACGCCGCATGAGCAGTTCTTC. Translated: CASSLVTPHEQFF.

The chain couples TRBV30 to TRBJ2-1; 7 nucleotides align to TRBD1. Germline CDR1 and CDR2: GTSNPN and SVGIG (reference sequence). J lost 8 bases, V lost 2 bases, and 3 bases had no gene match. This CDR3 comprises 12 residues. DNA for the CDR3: TGTGCCTGGAGTCCAGGGGGTCATGAGCAGTTCTTC. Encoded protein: CAWSPGGHEQFF.

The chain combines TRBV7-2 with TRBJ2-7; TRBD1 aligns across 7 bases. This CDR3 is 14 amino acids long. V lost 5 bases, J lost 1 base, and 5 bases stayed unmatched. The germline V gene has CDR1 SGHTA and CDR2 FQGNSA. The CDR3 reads CASSIQQGSYEQYF. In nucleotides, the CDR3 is TGTGCCAGCAGCATCCAACAGGGGTCCTACGAGCAGTACTTC.

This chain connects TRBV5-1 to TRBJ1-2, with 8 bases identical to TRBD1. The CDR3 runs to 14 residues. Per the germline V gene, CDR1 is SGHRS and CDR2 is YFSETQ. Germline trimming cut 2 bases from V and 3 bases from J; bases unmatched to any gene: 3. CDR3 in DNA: TGCGCCAGCAGCTTCGGACAGGGCGACTATGGCTACACCTTC. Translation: CASSFGQGDYGYTF.